These T cell receptor beta chains were read from a single sample in a study of T cells in Graves' hyperthyroidism and ophthalmopathy. TCRdb itself ran the multiplex PCR reads through MiXCR, one entry per CDR3 protein. Here the sample spans approximately 560,000 distinct CDR3 sequences, 15% to 18% being singletons. Input material: blood. The source is a woman under 40 with Graves' hyperthyroidism. The CDR3 runs from the conserved cysteine through the conserved F or W. The D gene is left open where the match is weak. Not all rows give a size; the values are once, few, many and, for expanded clones, a class.

- TRBJ1-4 many TRBV11-2 TGTGCCAGCAGCCCATTATCAGTAAATGAAAAACTGTTTTTT CASSPLSVNEKLFF
- TRBJ2-1 few TRBV20-1 TGCAGTGCCACCGGGACTTCCGTCTACAATGAGCAGTTCTTC CSATGTSVYNEQFF
- TRBJ2-1 few TRBV27 TGTGCCAGCAGTTTATCTCCTAGTCCCTCATACAATGAGCAGTTCTTC CASSLSPSPSYNEQFF
- TRBJ1-5 many TRBV27 TGTGCCAGCAGTTTGTATAGGGACTATCAGCCCCAGCATTTT CASSLYRDYQPQHF
TRBD1 TRBJ2-6 - TRBV6-2/TRBV6-3 TGTGCCAGCATCGGGACAGGGGCTGGGGCCAACGTCCTGACTTTC CASIGTGAGANVLTF
TRBD2 TRBJ2-3 - TRBV2 TGTGCCAGGAGGTTTGGGACTAGTCTCACAGATACGCAGTATTTT CARRFGTSLTDTQYF
TRBD2 TRBJ2-7 - TRBV29-1 TGCAGCGTTGAAGAATGGACTAGCGGGAGGAGAGGGTACGAGCAGTACTTC CSVEEWTSGRRGYEQYF
TRBD1 TRBJ2-7 - TRBV19 TGTGCCAGTAGTGTAGGACAGGGTCCCGAGCAGTACTTC CASSVGQGPEQYF
- TRBJ2-1 - TRBV4-1 TGCGCCAGCAGCCAGGGGTGGCAAAGCTCCTACAATGAGCAGTTCTTC CASSQGWQSSYNEQFF
- TRBJ1-4 - TRBV6-5 TGTGCCAGCAGTTACTCCTTCGGGGATGAAAAACTGTTTTTT CASSYSFGDEKLFF
- TRBJ1-2 many TRBV3-1 TGTGCCAGCAGCCAAGATACAGGGAAGTATGGCTACACCTTC CASSQDTGKYGYTF
- TRBJ1-5 many TRBV12-3/TRBV12-4 TGTGCCAGCAGTTCCAAGGATCAGCCCCAGCATTTT CASSSKDQPQHF
TRBD1 TRBJ1-2 many TRBV7-2 TGTGCCAGCAGCCCTGCCCTTAGGGGGCGTTCAGGCTACACCTTC CASSPALRGRSGYTF
TRBD2 TRBJ2-7 many TRBV6-1 TGTGCCAGCAAGAGACTAGCGGGAGCCTACGAGCAGTACTTC CASKRLAGAYEQYF
- TRBJ2-1 once TRBV11-2 TGTGCCAGCAGCTCAGGGGGGACTGGTTCGTGGAATGAGCAGTTCTTC CASSSGGTGSWNEQFF
- TRBJ2-7 many TRBV20-1 TGCAGTGCTAGAGATCCCCGGCGAGTAACCTACGAGCAGTACTTC CSARDPRRVTYEQYF